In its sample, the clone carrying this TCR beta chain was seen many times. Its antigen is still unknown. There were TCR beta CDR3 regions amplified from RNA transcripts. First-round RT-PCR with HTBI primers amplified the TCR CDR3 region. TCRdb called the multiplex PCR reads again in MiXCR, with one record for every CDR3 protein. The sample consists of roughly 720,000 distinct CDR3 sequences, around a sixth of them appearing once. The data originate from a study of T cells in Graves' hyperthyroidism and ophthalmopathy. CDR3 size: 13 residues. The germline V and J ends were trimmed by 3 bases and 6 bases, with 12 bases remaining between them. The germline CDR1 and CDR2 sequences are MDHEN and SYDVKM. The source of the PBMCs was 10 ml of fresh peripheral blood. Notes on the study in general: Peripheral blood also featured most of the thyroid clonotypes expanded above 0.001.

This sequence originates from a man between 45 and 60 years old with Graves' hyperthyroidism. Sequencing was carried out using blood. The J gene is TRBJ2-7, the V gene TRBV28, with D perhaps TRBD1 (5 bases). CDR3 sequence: CASSFFLGVEQYF. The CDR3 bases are TGTGCCAGCAGTTTTTTCCTAGGGGTCGAGCAGTACTTC.